The clone carrying this T cell receptor beta chain came up once. Its matching antigen is unknown. The study separated CD4+ cells into CD45RA+ naive and CD45RA-negative memory subsets. V gave up 5 bases and J gave up 0 bases; unmatched junction bases: 5. The CDR3 totals 15 residues. Germline V gene sequence: CDR1 KGHSH, CDR2 LQKENI. The data belong to a study of shared clonotypes between healthy human individuals. Points from the study as a whole: Naive CD4 clonotype sharing across a few donors was around 5%. Rarefaction exposed incomplete sorted-subset sequencing despite large depth.

Libraries were prepared by immunoSEQ multiplex PCR; TCRdb keeps only in-frame clonotypes and omits some of them. The data show fewer than 1.6 million clones, approximately 98.5% seen once. The chain uses TRBV18 and TRBJ1-1; 8 bases align to TRBD1. This TCR derives from a man under 40 in good health. Sequenced material: naive CD4+ T cells sorted from blood. Regarding subset: CD45RA+ positively selected. CDR3 DNA sequence: TGTGCCAGCTCATTAGGGACAGGACTGAACACTGAAGCTTTCTTT. Translated: CASSLGTGLNTEAFF.